This section outlines one T cell receptor beta chain sequence together with its context. Its target is not known. PCR used 60 Vbeta primers and 13 Jbeta primers. Only in-frame clones appear in the TCRdb table, and some are missing; sequencing was by immunoSEQ multiplex PCR. The table shows about 130,000 clones, with more than 80% occurring only once. The data belong to a study of cytomegalovirus exposure and HLA in healthy donors. The study's findings and limits: A later analysis associated some 16,000 TCR beta sequences with HLA alleles at a 0.05 false discovery rate. High sensitivity and specificity were reportedly achieved when the classifier diagnosed cytomegalovirus status. Most observed TCR sequences were rare, whereas some public TCRs were detected in many donors.

The V and J ends lost 0 bases and 1 base respectively, with 8 bases between them. This CDR3 region has 15 residues. Per germline, CDR1 SGDLS and CDR2 YYNGEE. The gene calls are TRBV9 and TRBJ2-1; D remains ambiguous. Sequenced: PBMCs. The TCR was taken from a man aged 30 to 45 in good health and CMV-seronegative. CDR3 in DNA: TGTGCCAGCAGCGTAGAGCGTTGGTCCTACAATGAGCAGTTCTTC. Translated, it gives CASSVERWSYNEQFF.